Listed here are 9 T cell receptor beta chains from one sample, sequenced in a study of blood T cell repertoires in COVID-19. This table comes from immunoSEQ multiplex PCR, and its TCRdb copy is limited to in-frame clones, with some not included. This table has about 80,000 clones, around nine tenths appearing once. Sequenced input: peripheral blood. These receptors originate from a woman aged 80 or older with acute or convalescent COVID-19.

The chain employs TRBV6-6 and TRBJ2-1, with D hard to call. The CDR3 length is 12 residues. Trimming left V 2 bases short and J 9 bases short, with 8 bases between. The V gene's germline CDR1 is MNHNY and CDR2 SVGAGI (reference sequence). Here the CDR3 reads CASSYDRSEQFF. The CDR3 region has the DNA TGTGCCAGCAGTTACGATAGATCTGAGCAGTTCTTC.

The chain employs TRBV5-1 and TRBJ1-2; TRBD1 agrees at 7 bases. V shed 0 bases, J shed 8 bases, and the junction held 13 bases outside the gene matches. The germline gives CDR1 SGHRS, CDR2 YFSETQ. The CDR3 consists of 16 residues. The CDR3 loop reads CASSLATYDRANGYTF. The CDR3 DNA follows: TGCGCCAGCAGCTTGGCGACGTACGACAGGGCAAACGGCTACACCTTC.

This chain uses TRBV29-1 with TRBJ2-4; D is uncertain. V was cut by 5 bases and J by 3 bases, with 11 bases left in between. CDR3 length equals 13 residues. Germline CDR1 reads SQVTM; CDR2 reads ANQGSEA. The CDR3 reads CSVLPRGKNIQYF. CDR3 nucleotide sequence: TGCAGCGTTCTGCCCCGCGGCAAAAACATTCAGTACTTC. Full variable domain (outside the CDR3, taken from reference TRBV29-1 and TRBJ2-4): SAVISQKPSRDICQRGTSLTIQCQVDSQVTMMFWYRQQPGQSLTLIATANQGSEATYESGFVIDKFPISRPNLTFSTLTVSNMSPEDSSIYLCSVLPRGKNIQYFGAGTRLSVL.

Here the CDR3 DNA reads TGCGCCAGCAGCTTGGGCGGCGGGGGGGAAGAGACCCAGTACTTC. Its translation: CASSLGGGGEETQYF. The chain uses TRBV5-1 and TRBJ2-5; 9 nucleotides line up with TRBD2. The J segment lost 3 bases and the V segment lost 0 bases, leaving 3 bases of the junction unmatched. The CDR3 runs 15 residues. Germline loops: CDR1 SGHRS, CDR2 YFSETQ.

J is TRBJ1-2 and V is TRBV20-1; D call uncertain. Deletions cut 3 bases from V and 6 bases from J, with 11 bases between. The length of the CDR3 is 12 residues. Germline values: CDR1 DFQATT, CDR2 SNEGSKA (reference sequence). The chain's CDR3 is CSASTQVHGYTF. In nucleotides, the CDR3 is TGCAGTGCTAGTACTCAGGTCCATGGCTACACCTTC.

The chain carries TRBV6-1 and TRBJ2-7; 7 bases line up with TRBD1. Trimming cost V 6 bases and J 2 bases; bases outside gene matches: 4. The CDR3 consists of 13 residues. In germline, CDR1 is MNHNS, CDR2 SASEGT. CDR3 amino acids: CASSLDRAYEQYF. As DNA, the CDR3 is TGTGCCAGCAGCCTCGACAGGGCCTACGAGCAGTACTTC.

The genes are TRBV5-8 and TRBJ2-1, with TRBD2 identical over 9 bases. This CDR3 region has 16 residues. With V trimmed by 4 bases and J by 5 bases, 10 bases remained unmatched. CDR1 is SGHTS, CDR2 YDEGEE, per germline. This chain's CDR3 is CASSPGTSLRDNEQFF. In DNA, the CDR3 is TGTGCCAGCAGCCCAGGGACTAGCCTACGCGACAATGAGCAGTTCTTC.

DNA of the CDR3: TGTGCCAGCAGCTACGACAGGGCTAACTATGGCTACACCTTC. Translated, it gives CASSYDRANYGYTF. This rearrangement joins TRBV11-1 to TRBJ1-2, with 7 bases fitting TRBD1. The V and J ends lost 4 bases and 0 bases, in that order; junction bases with no gene match: 2. This CDR3 contains 14 residues. CDR1 is SGHAT and CDR2 is FQDESV in the germline V gene (reference sequence). The full variable domain, with the rest looked up from reference TRBV11-1 and TRBJ1-2, is EAEVAQSPRYKITEKSQAVAFWCDPISGHATLYWYRQILGQGPELLVQFQDESVVDDSQLPKDRFSAERLKGVDSTLKIQPAELGDSAMYLCASSYDRANYGYTFGSGTRLTVV.

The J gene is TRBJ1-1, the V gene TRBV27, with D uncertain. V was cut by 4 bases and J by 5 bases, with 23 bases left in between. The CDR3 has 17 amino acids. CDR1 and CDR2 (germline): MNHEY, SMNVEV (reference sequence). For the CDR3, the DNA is TGTGCCAGCAGTTCTTATAATCGGGGAATCGCGGTTACTGAAGCTTTCTTT. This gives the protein CASSSYNRGIAVTEAFF.